This section outlines one T cell receptor (beta chain) sequence together with its context. Original handling: Amplification of reference gene primers was used by the study to estimate nucleated cell counts. Assay used: immunoSEQ multiplex PCR; TCRdb lists only in-frame clones, some missing. V and J calls and clone size come straight from that table; D and trimming were deduced from the DNA. The sample shows 390,000 or so clones, around 91% of them seen only once. The data were obtained in a study of blood T cell repertoires in COVID-19. As for the study in general: Sample material is recorded as cDNA or gDNA derived from T cells, B-cell-depleted T cells, or PBMCs.

Cohorts were based on clinical histories the participants reported. The receptor comes from a man aged 18 to 30 who had recovered from COVID-19. Sequences were obtained from PBMCs or T cells enriched from blood (not recorded which).

The CDR3 DNA follows: TGTGCCAGCAGCTCATCGGGGGACCCAAAAACCAATGAGCAGTTCTTC. It specifies CASSSSGDPKTNEQFF. The chain combines TRBV11-3 with TRBJ2-1; tentatively, D is TRBD2 (6 bases). Germline CDR1 reads SGHNT; CDR2 reads YENEEA. The CDR3 has 16 amino acids. V was clipped by 4 bases and J by 6 bases, with 19 bases between them.